The 24 T cell receptor beta chains below all came from one sample that was sequenced in a study of T cell repertoires in cytomegalovirus infection. TCRdb reprocessed the reads with MiXCR, giving one entry per CDR3 protein. The sample includes 200,000 to 300,000 distinct CDR3 sequences, roughly 9.1% of them seen just once. Specimen: PBMCs. All receptors derive from a human donor in good health (CMV status not recorded). Some clones in this sample may be carry-over from other donors' samples.

Ten or more counts support this clonotype. J is TRBJ1-5 and V is TRBV7-9; the D gene is possibly TRBD1 (5 bases). This CDR3 spans 15 amino acids. V dropped 4 bases and J dropped 3 bases, with 13 bases sitting between them. Germline V gene lookup returns CDR1 SEHNR and CDR2 FQNEAQ (reference sequence). In nucleotides, the CDR3 is TGTGCCAGCAGCTCGGCGGGACGAGTCAATCAGCCCCAGCATTTT. It codes for CASSSAGRVNQPQHF.

This clonotype was recorded many times. V and J are TRBV7-2 and TRBJ2-1; 9 bases map to TRBD2. V shed 1 base and J 7 bases; nucleotides not matched to a gene: 8. Germline V CDR1 and CDR2: SGHTA, FQGNSA. The CDR3 is made up of 16 amino acids. The CDR3 loop reads CASSLEGAGGRNEQFF. Written as DNA, the CDR3 is TGTGCCAGCAGCTTAGAGGGGGCGGGGGGGAGGAATGAGCAGTTCTTC. The complete variable domain, with remaining parts taken from reference TRBV7-2 and TRBJ2-1, reads GAGVSQSPSNKVTEKGKDVELRCDPISGHTALYWYRQSLGQGLEFLIYFQGNSAPDKSGLPSDRFSAERTGGSVSTLTIQRTQQEDSAVYLCASSLEGAGGRNEQFFGPGTRLTVL.

This clonotype was found many times. The V gene is TRBV29-1, the J gene TRBJ2-5, with D perhaps matching TRBD1 (7 bases). Germline V gene sequence: CDR1 SQVTM, CDR2 ANQGSEA. Trimming took off 6 bases at V and 4 bases at J, with 18 bases between the two ends. The CDR3 length is 14 residues. The CDR3 DNA is TGCAGCGTCGGGCTCGACAGGGACTTAGAGACCCAGTACTTC. It specifies CSVGLDRDLETQYF.

This clonotype has just a few counts. The chain combines TRBV6-1 with TRBJ1-2; D gene uncertain. V lost 0 bases and J lost 12, with 20 bases in between. The V gene's germline CDR1 is MNHNS and CDR2 SASEGT. This CDR3 is built from 15 residues. The DNA for the CDR3 is TGTGCCAGCAGTGAAGCGGTGCGAGATATGGGTGGACACACCTTC. Its protein product is CASSEAVRDMGGHTF.

A note on this clonotype: This sequence may be a read error, since a much larger clone differs from it by one base. The rearrangement links TRBV6-2 or TRBV6-3 to TRBJ2-1, with D possibly matching TRBD2 (6 bases). This CDR3 has 15 residues. Germline assignment: CDR1 MNHEY and CDR2 SVGEGT. Trimming took off 6 bases at V and 4 bases at J, with 16 bases between the two ends. CDR3 amino acids: CASREGPPNYNEQFF. The DNA for the CDR3 is TGTGCCAGCAGGGAGGGTCCCCCTAATTACAATGAGCAGTTCTTC.

The chain joins TRBV30 to TRBJ1-2; tentatively, D is TRBD1 (5 bases). Germline-derived CDR1 and CDR2 are GTSNPN and SVGIG (reference sequence). V lost 0 bases and J lost 8, with 10 bases in between. The CDR3 sequence is 12 residues long. DNA of the CDR3: TGTGCCTGGAGTGTAAGGGCAGGGGGCTACACCTTC. The encoded protein is CAWSVRAGGYTF.

A single count supports this clonotype. The V call is TRBV27, the J call TRBJ1-1, with TRBD1 as a possible D gene (5 bases). The V gene lost 4 bases and the J gene lost 9 bases, with 12 bases spanning the gap. CDR1 and CDR2 (germline): MNHEY, SMNVEV (reference sequence). The CDR3 loop spans 12 amino acids. CDR3 sequence (DNA): TGTGCCAGCAGTTCGGGTGGGGGTAAAGCTTTCTTT. This codes for CASSSGGGKAFF.

This clonotype occurred many times. The chain joins TRBV7-2 to TRBJ2-6; 7 nucleotides match TRBD2. V lost 1 base, J lost 3 bases, and 12 bases stayed unmatched. The CDR3 is 19 amino acids. CDR1 SGHTA and CDR2 FQGNSA come from the germline V gene. CDR3 sequence: CASSLGGGLGPGGANVLTF. For the CDR3, the DNA is TGTGCCAGCAGCTTAGGAGGCGGACTAGGGCCTGGTGGGGCCAACGTCCTGACTTTC.

This clonotype has ten or more counts. The rearrangement links TRBV7-8 to TRBJ1-4; D may be TRBD1 (6 bases). The CDR3 is made up of 16 amino acids. Germline V gene lookup returns CDR1 SGHVS and CDR2 FQNEAQ. Trimming took off 1 base at V and 4 bases at J, with 13 bases between the two ends. For the CDR3, the DNA is TGTGCCAGCAGCTTAGTGCGGGGGCAGATTAATGAAAAACTGTTTTTT. Amino acids: CASSLVRGQINEKLFF.

This clonotype was detected many times. The rearrangement links TRBV15 to TRBJ1-2; the D is unclear. The germline CDR1 and CDR2 sequences are LNHNV and YYDKDF (reference sequence). There are 17 residues in the CDR3. V was pared by 0 bases and J by 5 bases, with 19 bases between. CDR3 residues: CATSRDYEGKVYYGYTF. The CDR3 coding sequence is TGTGCCACCAGCAGAGATTATGAGGGAAAGGTATATTATGGCTACACCTTC. Variable domain in full (rest from reference TRBV15 and TRBJ1-2): DAMVIQNPRYQVTQFGKPVTLSCSQTLNHNVMYWYQQKSSQAPKLLFHYYDKDFNNEADTPDNFQSRRPNTSFCFLDIRSPGLGDTAMYLCATSRDYEGKVYYGYTFGSGTRLTVV.

This clonotype appeared a single time. This chain joins TRBV7-9 and TRBJ2-5; 10 nucleotides align to TRBD2. Looked up from germline, CDR1 is SEHNR and CDR2 is FQNEAQ (reference sequence). This CDR3 has 14 amino acids. With V trimmed by 2 bases and J by 5 bases, 2 bases remained unmatched. The DNA for the CDR3 is TGTGCCAGCAGCTTAACTAGCGGGGTGGAGACCCAGTACTTC. Its protein product is CASSLTSGVETQYF.

This clonotype was seen many times. This chain connects TRBV28 to TRBJ1-5; 10 bases align to TRBD1. The V gene end was trimmed by 5 bases and the J gene end by 6 bases; junction bases not matched to a gene: 7. The CDR3 is made up of 15 amino acids. Germline loops: CDR1 MDHEN, CDR2 SYDVKM. In DNA, the CDR3 is TGTGCCAGCAGTGTACGGGACAGGGGTTTTCAGCCCCAGCATTTT. Translating gives CASSVRDRGFQPQHF.

The chain employs TRBV28 and TRBJ2-7; D not resolved. The CDR3 has 11 residues. The V end was cut by 8 bases, the J end by 3 bases, with 8 bases between. The V gene's germline CDR1 is MDHEN and CDR2 SYDVKM. The CDR3 is CASARYYEQYF. Here the CDR3 DNA reads TGTGCCAGCGCCCGTTACTACGAGCAGTACTTC.

This clonotype was seen many times. The genes are TRBV19 and TRBJ2-5; a weak D match, TRBD1 (5 bases). V lost 3 bases and J 2 bases, leaving 16 bases between the germline ends. CDR3 length: 16 amino acids. Germline assignment: CDR1 LNHDA and CDR2 SQIVND (reference sequence). CDR3: CASSIRAGLAQETQYF. The CDR3 nucleotides are TGTGCCAGTAGTATCAGGGCAGGGTTGGCTCAAGAGACCCAGTACTTC.

This clonotype was found a few times. The rearrangement links TRBV6-5 to TRBJ1-2; perhaps TRBD1 as D (6 bases). The germline V gene has CDR1 MNHEY and CDR2 SVGAGI. Trimming took 6 bases from V and 9 from J, leaving 20 bases between them. CDR3 length: 14 amino acids. In nucleotides, the CDR3 is TGTGCCAGCAGCTCCGGGACATTTGGTTTGCGCTACACCTTC. Translated: CASSSGTFGLRYTF.

This clonotype has a count of ten or more. The chain links TRBV10-3 to TRBJ2-1, with 13 nucleotides matching TRBD2. After removal of 6 bases from V and 5 bases from J, the junction contained 7 bases not matched to a gene. The CDR3 is made up of 16 amino acids. CDR1 is ENHRY and CDR2 is SYGVKD in the germline V gene. CDR3 DNA sequence: TGTGCCATCAGCGGACTAGCGGGGGCCCTAGACAATGAGCAGTTCTTC. This codes for CAISGLAGALDNEQFF.

J is TRBJ1-2 and V is TRBV13; possible D gene TRBD1, 5 bases. Trimming pared 3 bases from V and 5 bases from J, leaving 19 bases between. Germline assignment: CDR1 PRHDT and CDR2 FYEKMQ (reference sequence). The CDR3 consists of 16 residues. CDR3 protein: CASSLGLPGTKYGYTF. CDR3 DNA: TGTGCCAGCAGCTTGGGGCTGCCAGGGACGAAGTATGGCTACACCTTC.

This chain connects TRBV7-6 to TRBJ2-1; 8 nucleotides align to TRBD2. V lost 1 base, J lost 10 bases, and 9 bases stayed unmatched. The CDR3 totals 15 residues. Germline V CDR1 and CDR2: SGHVS, FNYEAQ. CDR3 loop: CASSLGAAGAKEQFF. DNA for the CDR3: TGTGCCAGCAGCTTAGGGGCAGCGGGAGCGAAGGAGCAGTTCTTC.

This clonotype turned up a few times. This sequence joins TRBV19 and TRBJ2-2; D is perhaps TRBD1 (6 bases). The CDR3 extends over 16 amino acids. Germline CDR1 is LNHDA and CDR2 is SQIVND (reference sequence). The ends were cut back, 5 bases at V and 0 bases at J, with 13 bases in the middle. CDR3 coding DNA: TGTGCCAGTAGTCCCTGGGGGCAGACGAACACCGGGGAGCTGTTTTTT. It yields the protein CASSPWGQTNTGELFF.

This clonotype showed up many times. The chain couples TRBV11-2 to TRBJ2-1; 8 bases align to TRBD2. CDR1 is SGHAT, CDR2 FQNNGV, per germline. CDR3 size: 15 residues. With V trimmed by 2 bases and J by 9 bases, 9 bases remained unmatched. CDR3: CASSLSNPAGAEQFF. In DNA form, the CDR3 reads TGTGCCAGCAGCTTAAGTAATCCAGCGGGAGCTGAGCAGTTCTTC.

The rearrangement joins TRBV20-1 to TRBJ1-5, with D uncertain. The V gene's germline CDR1 is DFQATT and CDR2 SNEGSKA (reference sequence). Trimming took 2 bases from V and 8 from J, leaving 19 bases between them. This CDR3 contains 15 residues. The CDR3 loop reads CSARPGRSLGEPQHF. CDR3 coding DNA: TGCAGTGCTAGACCTGGGCGGAGCCTTGGCGAGCCCCAGCATTTT.

This clonotype was seen more than once but under ten times. The rearrangement joins TRBV4-1 to TRBJ1-2; 10 bases match TRBD1. Germline V gene data show CDR1 as MGHRA and CDR2 as YSYEKL. The CDR3 runs 15 residues. The J segment lost 5 bases and the V segment lost 3 bases, leaving 6 bases of the junction unmatched. CDR3 sequence: CASSQDRGKGYGYTF. The CDR3 coding sequence is TGCGCCAGCAGCCAGGACAGGGGGAAGGGATATGGCTACACCTTC.

This clonotype was counted many times. V and J are TRBV7-9 and TRBJ2-5; perhaps TRBD1 as D (6 bases). There are 14 residues in the CDR3. Germline CDR1 SEHNR, CDR2 FQNEAQ (reference sequence). Between the trimmed V and J ends, which lost 5 bases and 5 bases, there was a span of 15 bases. This CDR3 is CASSPSGQGETQYF. In nucleotides, the CDR3 is TGTGCCAGCAGCCCCAGCGGTCAGGGGGAGACCCAGTACTTC.

This clonotype was detected many times. V usage is TRBV6-2 or TRBV6-3 and J usage is TRBJ2-7; no firm D call. Germline values: CDR1 MNHEY, CDR2 SVGEGT. This CDR3 is 12 amino acids long. The V gene lost 9 bases and the J gene lost 3 bases, with 12 bases spanning the gap. CDR3 nucleotides: TGTGCCAGTGGGCAGGTTGACTACGAGCAGTACTTC. Its translation is CASGQVDYEQYF.